Sequencing of this T cell receptor beta chain was carried out in a study of blood T cell repertoires in COVID-19. Study in general: Samples representing acute and convalescent COVID-19 were sourced from the United States, Italy and Spain.

Participants, about 18 to 89 years old, spanned 24 US areas. The sample holds one count of this clone. Trimming removed 3 bases at V and 3 bases at J, with 10 bases between. Germline V gives CDR1 KGHDR, CDR2 SFDVKD. The CDR3 has 15 amino acids. Sequenced by immunoSEQ multiplex PCR; TCRdb stores in-frame clones only, minus some. The sample records roughly 160,000 clones, approximately 84% being singletons. The gene calls are TRBV24-1 and TRBJ2-2; possibly TRBD1 for D (5 bases). The TCR originated in a middle-aged woman with acute COVID-19. Sequenced: PBMCs or T cells enriched from blood (not recorded which). Here the CDR3 DNA reads TGTGCCACCAGTGATCAGGGTGTGGACACCGGGGAGCTGTTTTTT. Encoded protein: CATSDQGVDTGELFF.